Shown below are 23 T cell receptor beta chains from a single sample sequenced in a study of OX40 agonist ivuxolimab in advanced cancers. Some clones are missing from TCRdb's copy, which holds only in-frame ones; the method was immunoSEQ multiplex PCR. The table shows some 100,000 clones, with 84% occurring only once. The sample was CD4+ or CD8+ T cells sorted from blood, taken in a trial of the OX40 agonist ivuxolimab. The receptors stem from an adult with an advanced solid tumor such as melanoma, head and neck, liver or kidney cancer.

This clone was counted between two and nine times. J is TRBJ1-5 and V is TRBV29-1; tentatively, D is TRBD1 (6 bases). The CDR3 length is 12 residues. The V and J ends lost 6 bases and 3 bases respectively, with 9 bases between them. In germline, CDR1 is SQVTM, CDR2 ANQGSEA. CDR3 in DNA: TGCAGCGTCGGGGGCTTCAATCAGCCCCAGCATTTT. Translation gives CSVGGFNQPQHF.

The chain joins TRBV18 to TRBJ2-3, with 7 bases identical to TRBD1. The CDR3 is 16 residues long. The junction had 13 bases not matched to a gene; V was cut back by 6 bases and J by 4 bases. The germline V gene has CDR1 KGHSH and CDR2 LQKENI. As DNA, the CDR3 is TGTGCCAGCTCGCCCAGAATTGACAGGGTGGCAGATACGCAGTATTTT. Translating gives CASSPRIDRVADTQYF.

The V and J genes are TRBV28 and TRBJ2-2; 10 bases map to TRBD1. This CDR3 has 18 amino acids. The V gene's germline CDR1 is MDHEN and CDR2 SYDVKM. The J segment lost 5 bases and the V segment lost 2 bases, leaving 11 bases of the junction unmatched. CDR3 protein: CASSLGTGAPFLTGELFF. The CDR3 DNA sequence: TGTGCCAGCAGTTTAGGGACAGGGGCGCCTTTTTTGACCGGGGAGCTGTTTTTT.

CDR3 DNA: TGTGCCAGCAGCTATTCACTAGCGACAGATACGCAGTATTTT. Protein: CASSYSLATDTQYF. The V and J genes are TRBV9 and TRBJ2-3; TRBD2 matches at 7 bases. The CDR3 runs to 14 residues. After removal of 4 bases from V and 3 bases from J, the junction contained 5 bases not matched to a gene. Germline V gene data show CDR1 as SGDLS and CDR2 as YYNGEE.

The V gene is TRBV6-1, the J gene TRBJ1-4; tentative D call: TRBD1 (5 bases). The CDR3 loop spans 13 amino acids. V was pared by 4 bases and J by 7 bases, with 10 bases between. Germline lookup yields CDR1 MNHNS and CDR2 SASEGT. CDR3 nucleotide sequence: TGTGCCAGCAGTGCTGGGGCTGTTGAAAAACTGTTTTTT. Translated, it gives CASSAGAVEKLFF.

The genes are TRBV5-6 and TRBJ1-1; possibly TRBD1 for D (5 bases). This CDR3 has 15 amino acids. Between the trimmed V and J ends, which lost 0 bases and 1 base, there was a span of 10 bases. Germline V CDR1 and CDR2: SGHDT, YYEEEE. CDR3 region: CASSLVKQGNTEAFF. DNA for the CDR3: TGTGCCAGCAGCTTGGTCAAGCAGGGGAACACTGAAGCTTTCTTT.

V is TRBV7-2 and J is TRBJ1-2, with D possibly TRBD1 on 5 matching bases. Germline V gene sequence: CDR1 SGHTA, CDR2 FQGNSA. The CDR3 extends over 15 amino acids. Trimming removed 5 bases at V and 7 bases at J, with 20 bases between. The CDR3 DNA is TGTGCCAGCAGCCAAACCACTCGAAGGGGAAGTGGCTACACCTTC. Translated, it gives CASSQTTRRGSGYTF.

This chain joins TRBV6-5 and TRBJ1-3; the D is unclear. CDR3 length: 14 amino acids. Trimming took off 4 bases at V and 0 bases at J, with 7 bases between the two ends. CDR1 is MNHEY, CDR2 SVGAGI, per germline. The CDR3: CASSSDNSGNTIYF. The CDR3 DNA reads as TGTGCCAGCAGTTCCGATAACTCTGGAAACACCATATATTTT.

The rearrangement joins TRBV27 to TRBJ2-7, with a weak D call TRBD2 (6 bases). Per germline, CDR1 MNHEY and CDR2 SMNVEV (reference sequence). This CDR3 comprises 16 residues. V was clipped by 2 bases and J by 2 bases, with 16 bases between them. CDR3 in amino acids: CASSLIFGGPTYEQYF. The CDR3 coding sequence is TGTGCCAGCAGTTTAATCTTCGGGGGTCCAACCTACGAGCAGTACTTC.

In this sample, this clone turned up once. This chain links TRBV15 with TRBJ1-5; no reliable D call. CDR1 and CDR2 from the germline V gene are LNHNV and YYDKDF (reference sequence). V was cut by 0 bases and J by 9 bases, with 15 bases left in between. CDR3 size: 15 residues. Here the CDR3 reads CATSRDPSPSWPQHF. The CDR3 DNA is TGTGCCACCAGCAGAGACCCATCCCCTAGTTGGCCCCAGCATTTT.

The chain is built from TRBV30 and TRBJ1-6, with 11 positions matching TRBD1. This CDR3 is built from 17 residues. Losses at the gene ends were 2 bases for V and 7 bases for J; bases not matched to a gene: 10. CDR1 and CDR2 (germline): GTSNPN, SVGIG (reference sequence). CDR3 sequence (DNA): TGTGCCTGGAGTTCACCCGGGACAGGGGGTTCCAATTCACCCCTCCACTTT. Protein: CAWSSPGTGGSNSPLHF.

The gene calls are TRBV9 and TRBJ1-2, with 7 bases matching TRBD1. The CDR3 runs 14 residues. V lost 0 bases, J lost 4 bases, and 3 bases stayed unmatched. CDR1 and CDR2 from the germline V gene are SGDLS and YYNGEE. DNA for the CDR3: TGTGCCAGCAGCGTAGCTACAGGGGTCTATGGCTACACCTTC. Amino acids: CASSVATGVYGYTF.

The V and J genes are TRBV4-3 and TRBJ1-1, with D tentatively TRBD1 (5 bases). In germline, CDR1 is LGHNA, CDR2 YSLEER. The ends were cut back, 0 bases at V and 0 bases at J, with 11 bases in the middle. The CDR3 is 16 residues long. The CDR3: CASSQDSAGMNTEAFF. CDR3 in DNA: TGCGCCAGCAGCCAAGATTCGGCAGGGATGAACACTGAAGCTTTCTTT.

The rearrangement uses TRBV7-9 and TRBJ2-2; D is undetermined. V was trimmed by 4 bases and J by 2 bases, leaving 8 bases between them. The CDR3 is 14 residues long. The V gene's germline CDR1 is SEHNR and CDR2 FQNEAQ (reference sequence). DNA of the CDR3: TGTGCCAGCAGCTCTGACTCTAACACCGGGGAGCTGTTTTTT. Translated: CASSSDSNTGELFF.

This chain connects TRBV18 to TRBJ2-1; TRBD1 agrees at 7 bases. This CDR3 spans 15 amino acids. V trimming: 3 bases; J trimming: 7 bases; junction bases outside the gene matches: 9. The germline V gene has CDR1 KGHSH and CDR2 LQKENI. The CDR3 protein is CASSPRGTGVNEQFF. The CDR3 DNA reads TGTGCCAGCTCACCTCGGGGAACAGGGGTTAATGAGCAGTTCTTC.

The chain combines TRBV7-2 with TRBJ1-2, with 10 bases lining up with TRBD1. J was trimmed by 7 bases and V by 3 bases; bases with no gene match: 8. Germline V gene sequence: CDR1 SGHTA, CDR2 FQGNSA. The CDR3 extends over 15 amino acids. The chain's CDR3 is CASSFKGQGSSGYTF. The CDR3 coding sequence is TGTGCCAGCAGCTTTAAGGGACAGGGGAGCTCTGGCTACACCTTC.

The V gene is TRBV19, the J gene TRBJ2-7; the match to TRBD1 covers 9 bases. The J segment lost 4 bases and the V segment lost 5 bases, leaving 6 bases of the junction unmatched. The V gene's germline CDR1 is LNHDA and CDR2 SQIVND (reference sequence). The CDR3 spans 14 residues. The CDR3 loop is CASSERDRVYEQYF. The CDR3 bases are TGTGCCAGTAGTGAGCGGGACAGGGTTTACGAGCAGTACTTC. Complete variable domain (other parts from reference TRBV19 and TRBJ2-7): DGGITQSPKYLFRKEGQNVTLSCEQNLNHDAMYWYRQDPGQGLRLIYYSQIVNDFQKGDIAEGYSVSREKKESFPLTVTSAQKNPTAFYLCASSERDRVYEQYFGPGTRLTVT.

The genes are TRBV6-5 and TRBJ2-5, with 10 bases lining up with TRBD1. Trimming at V came to 4 bases and at J to 3 bases, leaving 5 bases not matched to a gene. The CDR3 extends over 15 amino acids. Per the germline V gene, CDR1 is MNHEY and CDR2 is SVGAGI. CDR3 loop: CASSSPGTGEETQYF. DNA for the CDR3: TGTGCCAGCAGTTCCCCCGGGACAGGGGAAGAGACCCAGTACTTC.

The table lists this clone with a count of one. The V and J genes are TRBV5-1 and TRBJ2-1; D gene unclear. The CDR3 totals 14 residues. Trimming left V 5 bases short and J 2 bases short, with 11 bases between. In germline, CDR1 is SGHRS, CDR2 YFSETQ. The CDR3 protein is CASRASSTYNEQFF. CDR3 sequence (DNA): TGCGCCAGCAGGGCTTCTTCCACCTACAATGAGCAGTTCTTC.

This clone is a singleton in its sample. The chain employs TRBV7-2 and TRBJ1-4; TRBD1 matches at 8 bases. Germline CDR1 SGHTA, CDR2 FQGNSA. Unmatched junction bases numbered 5, after V lost 2 bases and J lost 6 bases. CDR3 length equals 15 residues. The DNA for the CDR3 is TGTGCCAGCAGCTTACAGACAGGGGTGGATGAAAAACTGTTTTTT. This codes for CASSLQTGVDEKLFF.

The V gene is TRBV6-6, the J gene TRBJ1-2; 7 positions agree with TRBD1. CDR1 and CDR2 (germline): MNHNY, SVGAGI (reference sequence). The ends lost 5 bases at V and 0 bases at J; junction bases unmatched: 3. This CDR3 has 14 amino acids. The DNA of the CDR3 is TGTGCCAGCAGTCGACAGGGAGCTAACTATGGCTACACCTTC. Protein product: CASSRQGANYGYTF.

CDR3 nucleotides: TGTGCCATCAGTGAGTACGGGACAAGTACTTACGAGCAGTACTTC. Translation: CAISEYGTSTYEQYF. V usage is TRBV10-3 and J usage is TRBJ2-7; the D gene is possibly TRBD1 (6 bases). Between the trimmed V and J ends, which lost 1 base and 4 bases, there was a span of 14 bases. CDR1 and CDR2 from the germline V gene are ENHRY and SYGVKD. The CDR3 is 15 residues long.

The chain has TRBV11-2 and TRBJ2-3; TRBD2 agrees at 7 bases. This CDR3 has 15 residues. In germline, CDR1 is SGHAT, CDR2 FQNNGV. With 7 bases clipped from V and 0 bases from J, the junction kept 7 bases outside the gene matches. DNA of the CDR3: TGTGCCAGCACCGGGGGGTTGGCTAGCACAGATACGCAGTATTTT. Protein sequence: CASTGGLASTDTQYF.